This T cell receptor beta chain was recovered during a study of Ad26.COV2.S vaccination and SARS-CoV-2 variants. The V gene end was trimmed by 4 bases and the J gene end by 3 bases; junction bases not matched to a gene: 7. Germline values: CDR1 SGDLS, CDR2 YYNGEE. The CDR3 has 16 residues. Remarks on this clone: Its antigen is unknown.

General study results and limits: The analyses of TCR breadth and depth may have understated the size of total T cell responses.

Treatment defined: 19 received Ad26.COV2.S at low or high dose, single or two shots; roughly five received placebo; per-sample allocation not given. Sample collection was performed on day 63 after the first vaccine or placebo injection. Generated by immunoSEQ multiplex PCR, the TCRdb table keeps only in-frame clones and is missing some. The table shows fewer than 600,000 clones, with about 88% occurring only once. The V and J genes are TRBV9 and TRBJ2-6; 7 bases align to TRBD1. This specimen was peripheral blood, taken in a trial of Ad26.COV2.S vaccine versus placebo. The clonotype was recovered from a person between 18 and 60 years old who received the Ad26.COV2.S COVID-19 vaccine or a placebo. The CDR3 DNA follows: TGTGCCAGCAGCATCACAGGGGCGGGTGGGGCCAACGTCCTGACTTTC. This sequence encodes CASSITGAGGANVLTF.